These 19 T cell receptor beta chains share one sample of origin, sequenced in a study of blood T cell repertoires in COVID-19. This table comes from immunoSEQ multiplex PCR, and its TCRdb copy is limited to in-frame clones, with some not included. This sample has over 300,000 clones; 70% to 90% occur once, and the top ten carry approximately 5.3%. Sequenced sample: PBMCs or T cells enriched from blood (not recorded which). The receptor set was obtained from a woman aged 25 to 39 who had recovered from COVID-19.

The chain is built from TRBV18 and TRBJ1-1; 7 positions match TRBD1. This CDR3 has 14 residues. In germline, CDR1 is KGHSH, CDR2 LQKENI. V lost 3 bases, J lost 1 base, and 2 bases stayed unmatched. The CDR3 reads CASSPTGPNTEAFF. CDR3 DNA sequence: TGTGCCAGCTCACCGACAGGGCCGAACACTGAAGCTTTCTTT.

This sequence joins TRBV2 and TRBJ1-4; 8 bases are a match to TRBD1. Per the germline V gene, CDR1 is SNHLY and CDR2 is FYNNEI. This CDR3 comprises 17 residues. V trimming: 3 bases; J trimming: 0 bases; junction bases outside the gene matches: 6. In DNA, the CDR3 is TGTGCCAGCAGTGACTTTGGACAGGGCGCAACTAATGAAAAACTGTTTTTT. Residues: CASSDFGQGATNEKLFF.

The J gene is TRBJ1-1, the V gene TRBV4-1, with 8 bases identical to TRBD1. Germline values: CDR1 MGHRA, CDR2 YSYEKL. This CDR3 is 16 amino acids long. Losses at the gene ends were 5 bases for V and 5 bases for J; bases not matched to a gene: 13. The CDR3 nucleotides read TGCGCCAGCAGCTCCTTAACGGCAGGGGGCTGGACTGAAGCTTTCTTT. Its translation: CASSSLTAGGWTEAFF.

The gene calls are TRBV6-1 and TRBJ1-6; the match to TRBD1 covers 7 bases. Germline CDR1 reads MNHNS; CDR2 reads SASEGT. With V trimmed by 2 bases and J by 8 bases, 6 bases remained unmatched. This CDR3 has 15 residues. The CDR3 DNA is TGTGCCAGCAGTGAACTTCCGCAGGGGGATTCACCCCTCCACTTT. This sequence encodes CASSELPQGDSPLHF.

The chain combines TRBV15 with TRBJ1-2; D remains ambiguous. Germline-derived CDR1 and CDR2 are LNHNV and YYDKDF (reference sequence). With 3 bases removed from V and 4 bases from J, the gap between germline ends came to 9 bases. The CDR3 spans 13 residues. This CDR3 reads CATSSPSSYGYTF. CDR3 nucleotide sequence: TGTGCCACCAGCAGCCCTTCGAGCTATGGCTACACCTTC.

V gene TRBV6-2 or TRBV6-3 combines with J gene TRBJ2-7, with 9 bases fitting TRBD2. CDR1 and CDR2 from the germline V gene are MNHEY and SVGEGT. The CDR3 runs 15 residues. The V segment lost 5 bases and the J segment 2 bases; nucleotides outside the gene matches: 7. Here the CDR3 reads CASSLSGGKTYEQYF. CDR3 DNA: TGTGCCAGCAGTCTCAGCGGGGGGAAAACCTACGAGCAGTACTTC.

This clone has only one observation. The chain is built from TRBV27 and TRBJ1-1, with D perhaps TRBD1 (6 bases). Trimming removed 0 bases from V and 8 bases from J, with 13 bases in between. Germline V gives CDR1 MNHEY, CDR2 SMNVEV (reference sequence). The CDR3 runs to 14 residues. CDR3 amino acids: CASSLSISGTEAFF. Here the CDR3 DNA reads TGTGCCAGCAGTTTATCGATAAGTGGGACAGAAGCTTTCTTT.

The gene calls are TRBV29-1 and TRBJ1-6; tentatively, D is TRBD1 (5 bases). Trimming removed 3 bases at V and 9 bases at J, with 12 bases between. The CDR3 loop spans 13 amino acids. Germline values: CDR1 SQVTM, CDR2 ANQGSEA. The CDR3 bases are TGCAGCGTTGAGTTAGGGGTCGGTTCACCCCTCCACTTT. Amino acid sequence: CSVELGVGSPLHF.

This chain joins TRBV6-1 and TRBJ2-2; TRBD1 aligns across 7 bases. This CDR3 is built from 14 residues. Germline V gene data show CDR1 as MNHNS and CDR2 as SASEGT. Trimming at V came to 5 bases and at J to 5 bases, leaving 5 bases not matched to a gene. CDR3 amino acids: CASSPDRVTGELFF. The CDR3 DNA sequence: TGTGCCAGCAGTCCCGACAGGGTAACCGGGGAGCTGTTTTTT.

J is TRBJ1-1 and V is TRBV3-1 (or the pseudogene TRBV3-2), with D possibly matching TRBD1 (6 bases). V shed 2 bases and J shed 4 bases, with 11 bases lying between them. This CDR3 contains 14 residues. Germline V gives CDR1 LGHDT, CDR2 YNNKEL (reference sequence). The CDR3 DNA is TGTGCCAGCAGCCAATTCCAGGGGCCCACTGAAGCTTTCTTT. As protein: CASSQFQGPTEAFF.

This chain's CDR3 is CASSDLTDTQYF. The CDR3 DNA reads as TGTGCCAGCAGTGACTTAACAGATACGCAGTATTTT. The V gene is TRBV2, the J gene TRBJ2-3; D is unresolved. V lost 3 bases to trimming and J lost 3 bases, with 4 bases between them. The CDR3 is made up of 12 amino acids. Looked up from germline, CDR1 is SNHLY and CDR2 is FYNNEI.

The chain has TRBV7-9 and TRBJ1-6; 8 bases map to TRBD1. The V segment lost 5 bases and the J segment 9 bases; nucleotides outside the gene matches: 6. Germline values: CDR1 SEHNR, CDR2 FQNEAQ (reference sequence). This CDR3 region has 14 residues. CDR3 sequence reads: CASSRDRGGSPLHF. The CDR3 bases are TGTGCCAGCAGCCGTGACAGGGGTGGTTCACCCCTCCACTTT. Together with reference TRBV7-9 and TRBJ1-6, the CDR3 gives the full variable domain: DTGVSQNPRHKITKRGQNVTFRCDPISEHNRLYWYRQTLGQGPEFLTYFQNEAQLEKSRLLSDRFSAERPKGSFSTLEIQRTEQGDSAMYLCASSRDRGGSPLHFGNGTRLTVT.

The chain couples TRBV5-4 to TRBJ2-1; 12 nucleotides agree with TRBD2. Per germline, CDR1 SGHNT and CDR2 YYREEE (reference sequence). This CDR3 is built from 17 residues. With 0 bases clipped from V and 4 bases from J, the junction kept 5 bases outside the gene matches. The CDR3 coding sequence is TGTGCCAGCAGCTTGGCCCCCGGGACTAGCGGGTACAATGAGCAGTTCTTC. Protein sequence: CASSLAPGTSGYNEQFF.

This clone occurred once. This chain connects TRBV3-1 (or the pseudogene TRBV3-2) to TRBJ1-2; no clear D. The germline gives CDR1 LGHDT, CDR2 YNNKEL (reference sequence). V shed 1 base and J shed 4 bases, with 10 bases lying between them. The CDR3 extends over 14 amino acids. The chain's CDR3 is CASSQGSRSYGYTF. CDR3 nucleotide sequence: TGTGCCAGCAGCCAAGGGAGCCGGAGCTATGGCTACACCTTC.

This chain connects TRBV9 to TRBJ2-7, with 7 bases aligning to TRBD1. V shed 3 bases and J 0 bases; nucleotides not matched to a gene: 6. This CDR3 region has 15 residues. Germline CDR1 reads SGDLS; CDR2 reads YYNGEE. The CDR3 nucleotides read TGTGCCAGCAGCGAAAGGACAGGTCTCTCCTACGAGCAGTACTTC. Translation: CASSERTGLSYEQYF.

V is TRBV6-2 or TRBV6-3 and J is TRBJ1-1; no clear D gene. CDR1 and CDR2 (germline): MNHEY, SVGEGT. The V gene lost 2 bases and the J gene lost 4 bases, with 11 bases spanning the gap. The length of the CDR3 is 14 residues. This chain's CDR3 is CASSYPPGSTEAFF. CDR3 DNA: TGTGCCAGCAGTTACCCTCCGGGGTCCACTGAAGCTTTCTTT.

J is TRBJ2-1 and V is TRBV7-2, with TRBD2 matching 13 bases. The CDR3 consists of 17 residues. V lost 3 bases and J lost 3; bases outside the gene matches: 5. Germline V lookup: CDR1 SGHTA, CDR2 FQGNSA. Here the CDR3 reads CASSFTSGGAGYNEQFF. The CDR3, as DNA: TGTGCCAGCAGCTTCACTAGCGGGGGGGCGGGCTACAATGAGCAGTTCTTC.

The rearrangement links TRBV9 to TRBJ2-7; D is perhaps TRBD2 (5 bases). The CDR3 totals 14 residues. The V gene lost 3 bases and the J gene lost 0 bases, with 10 bases spanning the gap. Germline V gene sequence: CDR1 SGDLS, CDR2 YYNGEE. Here the CDR3 DNA reads TGTGCCAGCAGCGCTGATGAGGGCTCCTACGAGCAGTACTTC. Translated, it gives CASSADEGSYEQYF.

The V gene is TRBV19, the J gene TRBJ2-6, with TRBD1 as a possible D gene (5 bases). CDR3 length: 17 residues. Germline loops: CDR1 LNHDA, CDR2 SQIVND (reference sequence). The germline V and J ends were trimmed by 1 base and 4 bases, with 14 bases remaining between them. The CDR3 bases are TGTGCCAGTAGTATAGTCCAGGGTCTTGGCGGGGCCAACGTCCTGACTTTC. This encodes CASSIVQGLGGANVLTF.